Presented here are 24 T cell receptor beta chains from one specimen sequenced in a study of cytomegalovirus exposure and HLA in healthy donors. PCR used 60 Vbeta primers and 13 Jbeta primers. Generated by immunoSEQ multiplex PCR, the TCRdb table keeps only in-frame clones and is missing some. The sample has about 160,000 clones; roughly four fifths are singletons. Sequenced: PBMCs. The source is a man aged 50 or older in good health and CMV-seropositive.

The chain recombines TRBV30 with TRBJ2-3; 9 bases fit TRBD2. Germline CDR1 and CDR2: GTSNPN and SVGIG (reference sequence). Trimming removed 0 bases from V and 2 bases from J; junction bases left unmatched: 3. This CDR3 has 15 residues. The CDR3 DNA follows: TGTGCCTGGAGTGTAGGCGGGGGGGACACAGATACGCAGTATTTT. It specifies CAWSVGGGDTDTQYF.

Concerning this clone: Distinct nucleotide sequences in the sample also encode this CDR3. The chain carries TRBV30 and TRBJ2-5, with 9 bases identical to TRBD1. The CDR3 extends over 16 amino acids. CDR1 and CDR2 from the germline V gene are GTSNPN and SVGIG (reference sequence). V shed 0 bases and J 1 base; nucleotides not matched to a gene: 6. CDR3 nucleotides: TGTGCCTGGAGTGTACTCGGGACAGGGCCCCAAGAGACCCAGTACTTC. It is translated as CAWSVLGTGPQETQYF.

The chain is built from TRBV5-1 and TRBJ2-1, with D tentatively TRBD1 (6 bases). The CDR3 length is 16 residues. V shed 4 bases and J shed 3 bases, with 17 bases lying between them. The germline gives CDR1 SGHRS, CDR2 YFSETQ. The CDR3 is CASSAPLRDNYNEQFF. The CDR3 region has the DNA TGCGCCAGCAGCGCCCCTCTCCGGGACAACTACAATGAGCAGTTCTTC.

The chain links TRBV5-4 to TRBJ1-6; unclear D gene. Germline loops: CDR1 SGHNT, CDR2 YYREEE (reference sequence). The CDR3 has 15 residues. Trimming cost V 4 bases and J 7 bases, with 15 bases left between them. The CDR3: CASSRTGSNNSPLHF. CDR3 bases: TGTGCCAGCAGCCGCACCGGGTCCAACAATTCACCCCTCCACTTT.

This chain's CDR3 is CASSLDRGRNEQYF. CDR3 bases: TGTGCCAGCAGTTTGGACAGGGGGAGGAACGAGCAGTACTTC. The gene calls are TRBV6-1 and TRBJ2-7; 10 bases agree with TRBD1. V dropped 5 bases and J dropped 5; count of bases not matched to a gene: 6. CDR3 size: 14 residues. Germline V gene lookup returns CDR1 MNHNS and CDR2 SASEGT.

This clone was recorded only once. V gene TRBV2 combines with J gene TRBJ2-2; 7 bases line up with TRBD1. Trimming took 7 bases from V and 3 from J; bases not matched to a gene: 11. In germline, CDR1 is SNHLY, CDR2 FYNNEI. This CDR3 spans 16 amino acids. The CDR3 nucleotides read TGTGCCAGCACGCCCAACAGGGGTCGGCACACCGGGGAGCTGTTTTTT. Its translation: CASTPNRGRHTGELFF.

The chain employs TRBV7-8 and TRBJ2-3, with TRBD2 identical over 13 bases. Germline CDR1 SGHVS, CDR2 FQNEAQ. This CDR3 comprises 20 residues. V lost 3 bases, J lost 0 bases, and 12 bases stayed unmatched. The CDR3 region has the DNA TGTGCCAGCAGCTTCCCGACTAGCGGGAGGCCGGAACGAAGCACAGATACGCAGTATTTT. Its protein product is CASSFPTSGRPERSTDTQYF. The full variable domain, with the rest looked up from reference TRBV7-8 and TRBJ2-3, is GAGVSQSPRYKVAKRGQDVALRCDPISGHVSLFWYQQALGQGPEFLTYFQNEAQLDKSGLPSDRFFAERPEGSVSTLKIQRTQQEDSAVYLCASSFPTSGRPERSTDTQYFGPGTRLTVL.

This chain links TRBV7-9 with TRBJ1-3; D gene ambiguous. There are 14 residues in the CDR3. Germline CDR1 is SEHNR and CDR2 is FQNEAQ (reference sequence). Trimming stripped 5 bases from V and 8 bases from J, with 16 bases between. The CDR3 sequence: CASSRTPSVDTIYF. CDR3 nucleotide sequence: TGTGCCAGCAGCAGGACTCCATCTGTGGACACCATATATTTT.

The CDR3: CASTPSGSSYEQYF. In nucleotides, the CDR3 is TGTGCCAGCACCCCTTCCGGTAGCTCCTACGAGCAGTACTTC. The V gene is TRBV28, the J gene TRBJ2-7; no reliable D call. The CDR3 totals 14 residues. Germline V gives CDR1 MDHEN, CDR2 SYDVKM. The V end lost 7 bases, the J end lost 0 bases, and 13 bases lay between the germline ends. Filled out from reference TRBV28 and TRBJ2-7, the complete variable domain reads DVKVTQSSRYLVKRTGEKVFLECVQDMDHENMFWYRQDPGLGLRLIYFSYDVKMKEKGDIPEGYSVSREKKERFSLILESASTNQTSMYLCASTPSGSSYEQYFGPGTRLTVT.

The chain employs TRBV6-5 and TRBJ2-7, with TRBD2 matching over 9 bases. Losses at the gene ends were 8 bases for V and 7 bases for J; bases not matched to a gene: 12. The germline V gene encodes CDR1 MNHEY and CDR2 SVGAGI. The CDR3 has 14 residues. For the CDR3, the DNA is TGTGCCAGCTGTGAAGGAGCGGGGGGTCGGGAGCAGTACTTC. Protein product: CASCEGAGGREQYF.

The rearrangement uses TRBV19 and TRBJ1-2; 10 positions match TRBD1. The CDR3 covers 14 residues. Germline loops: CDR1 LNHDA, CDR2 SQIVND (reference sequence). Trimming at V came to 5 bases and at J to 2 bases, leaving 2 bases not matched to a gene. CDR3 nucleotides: TGTGCCAGTAGTGCGGGACAGGGGAACTATGGCTACACCTTC. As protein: CASSAGQGNYGYTF.

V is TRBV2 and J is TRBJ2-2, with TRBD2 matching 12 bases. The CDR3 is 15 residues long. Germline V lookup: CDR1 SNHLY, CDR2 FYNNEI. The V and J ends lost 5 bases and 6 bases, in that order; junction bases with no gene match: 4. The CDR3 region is CASSLAGGPAGELFF. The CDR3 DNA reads TGTGCCAGCAGTCTAGCGGGAGGGCCTGCCGGGGAGCTGTTTTTT.

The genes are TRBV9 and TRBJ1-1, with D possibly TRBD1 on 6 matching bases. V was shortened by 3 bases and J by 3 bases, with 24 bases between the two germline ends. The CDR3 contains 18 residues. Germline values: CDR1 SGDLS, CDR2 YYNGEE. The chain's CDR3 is CASSGSPSQGPPDTEAFF. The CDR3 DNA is TGTGCCAGCAGCGGTTCCCCATCACAGGGTCCTCCCGACACTGAAGCTTTCTTT.

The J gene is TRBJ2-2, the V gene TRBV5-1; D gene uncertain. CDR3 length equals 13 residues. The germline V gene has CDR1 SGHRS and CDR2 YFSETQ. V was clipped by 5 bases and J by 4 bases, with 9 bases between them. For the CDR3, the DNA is TGCGCCAGCAGGCCACTATCCACCGGGGAGCTGTTTTTT. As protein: CASRPLSTGELFF. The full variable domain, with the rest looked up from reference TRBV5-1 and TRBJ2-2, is KAGVTQTPRYLIKTRGQQVTLSCSPISGHRSVSWYQQTPGQGLQFLFEYFSETQRNKGNFPGRFSGRQFSNSRSEMNVSTLELGDSALYLCASRPLSTGELFFGEGSRLTVL.

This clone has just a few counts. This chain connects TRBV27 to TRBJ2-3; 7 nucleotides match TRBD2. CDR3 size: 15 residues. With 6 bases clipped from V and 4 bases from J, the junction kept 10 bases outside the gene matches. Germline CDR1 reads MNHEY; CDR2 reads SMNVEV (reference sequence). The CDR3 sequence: CASRFAGDGSDTQYF. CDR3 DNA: TGTGCCAGCAGATTTGCGGGAGATGGGTCAGATACGCAGTATTTT.

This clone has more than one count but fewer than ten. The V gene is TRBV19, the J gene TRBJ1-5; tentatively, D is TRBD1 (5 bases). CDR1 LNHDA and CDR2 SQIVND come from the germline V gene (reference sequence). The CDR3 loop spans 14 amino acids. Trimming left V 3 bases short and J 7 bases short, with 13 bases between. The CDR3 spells CASSMGGTGQPQHF. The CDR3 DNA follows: TGTGCCAGTAGTATGGGGGGGACGGGACAGCCCCAGCATTTT.

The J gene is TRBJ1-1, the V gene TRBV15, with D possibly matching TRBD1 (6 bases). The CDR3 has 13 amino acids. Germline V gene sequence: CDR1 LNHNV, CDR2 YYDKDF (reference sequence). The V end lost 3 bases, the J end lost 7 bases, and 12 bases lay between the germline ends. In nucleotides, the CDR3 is TGTGCCACCAGCAGGGACACAGGGATTGAAGCTTTCTTT. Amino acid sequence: CATSRDTGIEAFF.

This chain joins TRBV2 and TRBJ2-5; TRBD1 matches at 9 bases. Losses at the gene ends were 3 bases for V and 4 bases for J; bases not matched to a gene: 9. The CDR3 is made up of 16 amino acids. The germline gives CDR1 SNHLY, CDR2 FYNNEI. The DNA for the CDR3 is TGTGCCAGCAGTGATCGCGGGACAGGGAATAGAGAGACCCAGTACTTC. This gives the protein CASSDRGTGNRETQYF.

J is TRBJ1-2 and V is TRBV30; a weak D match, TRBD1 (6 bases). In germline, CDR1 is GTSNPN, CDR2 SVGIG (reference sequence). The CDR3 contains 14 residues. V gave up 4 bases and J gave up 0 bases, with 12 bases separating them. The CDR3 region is CAWTRQAANYGYTF. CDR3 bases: TGTGCCTGGACCCGACAGGCAGCTAACTATGGCTACACCTTC.

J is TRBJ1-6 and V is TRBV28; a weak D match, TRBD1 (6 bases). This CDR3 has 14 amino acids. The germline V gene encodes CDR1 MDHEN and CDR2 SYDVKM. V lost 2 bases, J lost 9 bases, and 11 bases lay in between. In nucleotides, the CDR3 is TGTGCCAGCAGTTTAGGGGGGGCCGGTTCACCCCTCCACTTT. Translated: CASSLGGAGSPLHF.

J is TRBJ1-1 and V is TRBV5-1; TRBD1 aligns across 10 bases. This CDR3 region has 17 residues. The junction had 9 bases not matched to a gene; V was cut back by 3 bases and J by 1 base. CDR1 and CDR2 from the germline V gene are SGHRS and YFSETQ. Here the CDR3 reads CASSSGTGASGNTEAFF. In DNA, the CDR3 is TGCGCCAGCAGCTCCGGGACAGGGGCTTCCGGGAACACTGAAGCTTTCTTT.

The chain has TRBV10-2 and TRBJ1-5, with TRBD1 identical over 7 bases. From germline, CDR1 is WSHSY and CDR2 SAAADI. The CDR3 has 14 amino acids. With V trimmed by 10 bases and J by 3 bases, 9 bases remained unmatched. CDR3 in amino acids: CATMTGQLNQPQHF. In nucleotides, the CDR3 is TGCGCCACTATGACGGGACAGCTCAATCAGCCCCAGCATTTT.

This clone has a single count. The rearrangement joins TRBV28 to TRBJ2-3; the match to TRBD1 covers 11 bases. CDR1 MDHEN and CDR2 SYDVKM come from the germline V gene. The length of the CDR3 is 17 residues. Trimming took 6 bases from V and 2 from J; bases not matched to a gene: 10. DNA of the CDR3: TGTGCCAGCAGCCAATCCGGGACAGGGGGGAACACAGATACGCAGTATTTT. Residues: CASSQSGTGGNTDTQYF.

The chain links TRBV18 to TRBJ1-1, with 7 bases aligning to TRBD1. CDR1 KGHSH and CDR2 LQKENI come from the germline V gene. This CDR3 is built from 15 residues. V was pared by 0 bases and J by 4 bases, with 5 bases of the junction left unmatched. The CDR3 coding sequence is TGTGCCAGCTCACCACCCGGAAACAGGGGCACTGAAGCTTTCTTT. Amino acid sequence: CASSPPGNRGTEAFF.